This T cell receptor (beta chain) was captured in a study of CD8 T cells in ankylosing spondylitis. A note on this clonotype: Its antigen remains unidentified.

Study-level findings and limits: There was reportedly significant enrichment of clones that were disease-linked in matched ankylosing spondylitis synovial fluid. For ankylosing spondylitis blood, a TCR beta motif of under 10 highly homologous variants appeared characteristic.

TCRdb analysed the 5' RACE reads with MiXCR anew, one entry per CDR3 protein. The sample holds about 540,000 distinct CDR3 sequences, roughly 13% seen once. The source of this sequence is a male donor with ankylosing spondylitis. The source material was blood, either unsorted or a sorted T cell fraction (not recorded which).

Written as DNA, the CDR3 is TGTGCCAGCAGCCAAGGTGGGACTACACACAATGAGCAGTTCTTC. Translated, it gives CASSQGGTTHNEQFF. V gene TRBV4-2 combines with J gene TRBJ2-1; 7 bases align to TRBD2. The V and J ends lost 1 base and 5 bases, in that order; junction bases with no gene match: 5. The CDR3 covers 15 residues. Germline assignment: CDR1 LGHNA and CDR2 YNFKEQ.